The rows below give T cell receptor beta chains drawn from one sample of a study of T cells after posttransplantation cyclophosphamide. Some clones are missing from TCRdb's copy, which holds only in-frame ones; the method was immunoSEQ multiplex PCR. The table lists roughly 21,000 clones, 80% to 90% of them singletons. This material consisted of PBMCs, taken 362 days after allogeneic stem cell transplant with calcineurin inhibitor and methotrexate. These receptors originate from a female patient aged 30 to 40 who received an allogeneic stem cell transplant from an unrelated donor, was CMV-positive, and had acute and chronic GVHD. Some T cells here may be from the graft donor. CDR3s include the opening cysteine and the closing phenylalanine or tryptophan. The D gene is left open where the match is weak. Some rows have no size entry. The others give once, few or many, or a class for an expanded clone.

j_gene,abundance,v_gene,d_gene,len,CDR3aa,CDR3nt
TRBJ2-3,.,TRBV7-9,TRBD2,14,CASSHSGATDTQYF,TGTGCCAGCAGCCATAGCGGGGCTACAGATACGCAGTATTTT
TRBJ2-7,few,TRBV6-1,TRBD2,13,CASRLAGGREQYF,TGTGCCAGCCGCCTAGCGGGGGGGCGCGAGCAGTACTTC
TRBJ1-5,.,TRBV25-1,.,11,CASGHNQPQHF,TGTGCCAGCGGGCACAATCAGCCCCAGCATTTT
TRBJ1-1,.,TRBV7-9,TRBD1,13,CAGRQGAITEAFF,TGTGCCGGAAGACAGGGGGCGATCACTGAAGCTTTCTTT
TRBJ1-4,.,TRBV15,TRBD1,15,CAIKPRRGDDEKLFF,TGTGCCATAAAACCTCGCAGGGGGGATGATGAAAAACTGTTTTTT
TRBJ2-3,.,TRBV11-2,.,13,CASSFLSLDTQYF,TGTGCCAGCAGCTTTTTATCGTTGGATACGCAGTATTTT
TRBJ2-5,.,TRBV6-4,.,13,CASSAGSEETQYF,TGTGCCAGCAGTGCGGGATCGGAAGAGACCCAGTACTTC
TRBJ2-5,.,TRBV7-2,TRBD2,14,CASSLVLAGGTQYF,TGTGCCAGCAGCTTAGTCCTAGCGGGGGGGACCCAGTACTTC
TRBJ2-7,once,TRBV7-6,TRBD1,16,CASSPVPQGATNEQYF,TGTGCCAGCAGCCCAGTACCACAGGGGGCAACGAACGAGCAGTACTTC
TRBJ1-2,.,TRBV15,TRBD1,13,CATSTRTGVGYTF,TGTGCCACCAGCACTCGGACAGGGGTCGGCTACACCTTC
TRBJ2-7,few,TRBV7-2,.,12,CASSRLAYEQYF,TGTGCCAGCAGCAGACTAGCCTACGAGCAGTACTTC
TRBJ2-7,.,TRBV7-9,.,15,CASSLTGLVSYEQYF,TGTGCCAGCAGTCTAACAGGCCTAGTCTCCTACGAGCAGTACTTC
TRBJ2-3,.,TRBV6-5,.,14,CASSYGQGTDTQYF,TGTGCCAGCAGTTACGGGCAGGGCACAGATACGCAGTATTTT
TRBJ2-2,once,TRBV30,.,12,CAWTPYTGELFF,TGTGCCTGGACTCCTTATACCGGGGAGCTGTTTTTT
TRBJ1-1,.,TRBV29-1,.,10,CSASNTEAFF,TGCAGCGCCTCGAACACTGAAGCTTTCTTT
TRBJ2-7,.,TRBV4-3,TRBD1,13,CASSQATGDEQYF,TGCGCCAGCAGCCAAGCTACAGGGGACGAGCAGTACTTC
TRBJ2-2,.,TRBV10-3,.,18,CAISEPDAGASGLGELFF,TGTGCCATCAGTGAGCCGGACGCGGGGGCCAGTGGTCTCGGGGAGCTGTTTTTT
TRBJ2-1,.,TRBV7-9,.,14,CASLGGTVYNEQFF,TGTGCCAGCCTTGGCGGGACGGTCTACAATGAGCAGTTCTTC
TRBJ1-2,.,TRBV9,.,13,CASSVGGLGGYTF,TGTGCCAGCAGCGTAGGAGGTTTAGGAGGCTACACCTTC
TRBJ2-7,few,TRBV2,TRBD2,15,CASMRLAGGGLGQYF,TGTGCCAGCATGCGACTAGCGGGGGGCGGTTTGGGGCAGTACTTC
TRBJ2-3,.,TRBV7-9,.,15,CASSLTRVGGDTQYF,TGTGCCAGCAGCCTAACCAGGGTGGGAGGAGATACGCAGTATTTT
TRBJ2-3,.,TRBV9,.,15,CASSWGRVGTDTQYF,TGTGCCAGCAGCTGGGGGCGGGTGGGCACAGATACGCAGTATTTT
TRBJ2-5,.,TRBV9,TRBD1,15,CASSHRGREQETQYF,TGTGCCAGCAGCCACAGGGGGCGGGAGCAAGAGACCCAGTACTTC
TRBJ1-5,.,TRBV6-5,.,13,CASSYNENQPQHF,TGTGCCAGCAGTTATAATGAGAATCAGCCCCAGCATTTT
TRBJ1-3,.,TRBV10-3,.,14,CAIRLDIAGNTIYF,TGTGCCATCAGGCTGGACATTGCGGGAAACACCATATATTTT
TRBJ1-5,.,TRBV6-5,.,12,CASREIGEPQHF,TGTGCCAGCAGGGAGATAGGGGAGCCCCAGCATTTT
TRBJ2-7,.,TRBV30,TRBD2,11,CAWSRGGEQYF,TGTGCCTGGAGTCGGGGGGGGGAGCAGTACTTC
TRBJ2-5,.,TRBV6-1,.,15,CASGEPPGNQETQYF,TGTGCCAGCGGTGAACCCCCGGGGAACCAAGAGACCCAGTACTTC
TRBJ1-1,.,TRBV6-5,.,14,CASSSLVLNTEAFF,TGTGCCAGCAGTTCCCTGGTACTTAACACTGAAGCTTTCTTT
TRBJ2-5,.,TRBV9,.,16,CASSYTGGAGGETQYF,TGTGCCAGCAGTTACACGGGGGGGGCAGGGGGAGAGACCCAGTACTTC
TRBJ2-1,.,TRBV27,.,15,CASSFEGVKYNEQFF,TGTGCCAGCAGCTTTGAGGGCGTAAAGTACAATGAGCAGTTCTTC
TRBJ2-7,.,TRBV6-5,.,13,CASSYGAGYEQYF,TGTGCCAGCAGTTACGGGGCGGGGTACGAGCAGTACTTC
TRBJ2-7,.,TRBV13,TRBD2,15,CASSSTSGRVYEQYF,TGTGCCAGCAGCTCGACTAGCGGGAGGGTGTACGAGCAGTACTTC
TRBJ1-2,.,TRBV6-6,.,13,CASSYSEGHGYTF,TGTGCCAGCAGTTACTCGGAGGGGCATGGCTACACCTTC
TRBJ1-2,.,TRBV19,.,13,CASSKQGNYGYTF,TGTGCCAGTAGTAAACAGGGTAACTATGGCTACACCTTC
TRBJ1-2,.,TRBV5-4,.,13,CASGFLGGGGYTF,TGTGCCAGCGGATTCCTGGGGGGGGGAGGCTACACCTTC
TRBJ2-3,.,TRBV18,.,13,CASSPPGADTQYF,TGTGCCAGCTCACCTCCGGGGGCAGATACGCAGTATTTT
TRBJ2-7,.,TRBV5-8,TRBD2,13,CASTYRGGDEQYF,TGTGCCAGCACCTACCGGGGGGGCGACGAGCAGTACTTC
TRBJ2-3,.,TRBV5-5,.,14,CASGSGGYTDTQYF,TGTGCCAGCGGATCCGGGGGATACACAGATACGCAGTATTTT
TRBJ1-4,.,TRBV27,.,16,CASSRREGRSNEKLFF,TGTGCCAGCAGTCGAAGGGAGGGGAGGAGTAATGAAAAACTGTTTTTT
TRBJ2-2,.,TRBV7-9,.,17,CASSPTARTIQGGELFF,TGTGCCAGCAGCCCAACCGCAAGGACGATTCAGGGGGGGGAGCTGTTTTTT
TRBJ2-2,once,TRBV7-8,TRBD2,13,CVGGLAHTGELFF,TGTGTTGGGGGACTAGCGCACACCGGGGAGCTGTTTTTT